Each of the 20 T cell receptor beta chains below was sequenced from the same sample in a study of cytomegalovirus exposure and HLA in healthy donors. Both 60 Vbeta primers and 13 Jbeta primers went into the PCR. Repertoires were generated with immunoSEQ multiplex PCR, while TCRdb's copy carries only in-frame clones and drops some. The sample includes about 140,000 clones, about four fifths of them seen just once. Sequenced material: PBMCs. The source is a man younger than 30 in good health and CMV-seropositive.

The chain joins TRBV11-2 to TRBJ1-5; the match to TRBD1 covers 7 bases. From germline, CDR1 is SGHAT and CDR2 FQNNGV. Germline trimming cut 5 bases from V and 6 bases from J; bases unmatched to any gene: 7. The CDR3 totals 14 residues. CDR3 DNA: TGTGCCAGCAGCGACGGGACAGCGGCTCAGCCCCAGCATTTT. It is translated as CASSDGTAAQPQHF.

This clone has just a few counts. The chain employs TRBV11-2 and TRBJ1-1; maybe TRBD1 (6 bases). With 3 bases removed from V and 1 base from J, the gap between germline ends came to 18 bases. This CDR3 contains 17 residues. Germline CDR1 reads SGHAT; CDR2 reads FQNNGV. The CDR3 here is CASSLARGGVGNTEAFF. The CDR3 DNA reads TGTGCCAGCAGCTTGGCCCGAGGGGGGGTCGGGAACACTGAAGCTTTCTTT.

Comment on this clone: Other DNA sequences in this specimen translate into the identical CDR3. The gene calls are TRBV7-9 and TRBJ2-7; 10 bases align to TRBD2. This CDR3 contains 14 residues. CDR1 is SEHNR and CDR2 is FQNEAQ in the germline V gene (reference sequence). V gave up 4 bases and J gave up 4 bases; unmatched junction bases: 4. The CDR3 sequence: CASSSGLAVYEQYF. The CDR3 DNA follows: TGTGCCAGCAGCTCAGGACTAGCGGTTTACGAGCAGTACTTC.

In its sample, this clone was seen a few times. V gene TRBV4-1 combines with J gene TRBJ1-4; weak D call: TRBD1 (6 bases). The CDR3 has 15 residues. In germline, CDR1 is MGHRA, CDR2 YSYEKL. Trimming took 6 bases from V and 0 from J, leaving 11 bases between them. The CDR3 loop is CASRPGGATNEKLFF. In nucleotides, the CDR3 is TGCGCCAGCAGACCTGGGGGCGCAACTAATGAAAAACTGTTTTTT.

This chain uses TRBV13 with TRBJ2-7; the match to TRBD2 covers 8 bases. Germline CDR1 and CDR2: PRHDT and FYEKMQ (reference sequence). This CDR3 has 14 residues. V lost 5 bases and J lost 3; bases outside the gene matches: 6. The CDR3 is CASSPGLGGYEQYF. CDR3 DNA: TGTGCCAGCAGCCCGGGACTAGGGGGCTACGAGCAGTACTTC.

CDR3 sequence (DNA): TGTGCCAGCAGCTTAAGCCCTTCAGAGACCCAGTACTTC. It translates to CASSLSPSETQYF. The chain links TRBV11-2 to TRBJ2-5; D is unclear. The CDR3 spans 13 residues. With 2 bases removed from V and 4 bases from J, the gap between germline ends came to 8 bases. Per the germline V gene, CDR1 is SGHAT and CDR2 is FQNNGV.

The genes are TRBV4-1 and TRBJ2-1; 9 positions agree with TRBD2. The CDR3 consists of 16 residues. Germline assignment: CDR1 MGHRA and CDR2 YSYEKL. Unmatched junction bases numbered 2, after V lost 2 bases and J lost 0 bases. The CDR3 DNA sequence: TGCGCCAGCAGCCAATTTAGCGGGAGCTCCTACAATGAGCAGTTCTTC. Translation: CASSQFSGSSYNEQFF.

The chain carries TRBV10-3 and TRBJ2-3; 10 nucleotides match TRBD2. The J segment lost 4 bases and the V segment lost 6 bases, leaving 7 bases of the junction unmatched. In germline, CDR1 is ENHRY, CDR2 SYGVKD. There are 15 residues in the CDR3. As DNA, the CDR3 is TGTGCCATCAGCCGAGGACTAGCGGCGGCAGATACGCAGTATTTT. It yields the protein CAISRGLAAADTQYF.

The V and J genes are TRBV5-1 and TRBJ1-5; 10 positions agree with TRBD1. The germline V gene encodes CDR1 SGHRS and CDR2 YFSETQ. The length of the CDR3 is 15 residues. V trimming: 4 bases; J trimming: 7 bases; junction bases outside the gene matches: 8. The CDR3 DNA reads TGCGCCAGCAGCCTCCGGGGGGACAGGGGACAGCCCCAGCATTTT. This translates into CASSLRGDRGQPQHF.

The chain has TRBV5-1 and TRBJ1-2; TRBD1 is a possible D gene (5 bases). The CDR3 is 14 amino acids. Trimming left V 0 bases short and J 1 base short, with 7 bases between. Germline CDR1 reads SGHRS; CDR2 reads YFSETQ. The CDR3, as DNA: TGCGCCAGCAGCTTGGTTCAGGGTAACTATGGCTACACCTTC. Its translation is CASSLVQGNYGYTF.

Written as DNA, the CDR3 is TGTGCCAGCAGTTCTTTAACCTACGAGCAGTACTTC. Translated, it gives CASSSLTYEQYF. The chain has TRBV6-5 and TRBJ2-7; no firm D call. In germline, CDR1 is MNHEY, CDR2 SVGAGI. Trimming removed 4 bases at V and 2 bases at J, with 6 bases between. The CDR3 contains 12 residues.

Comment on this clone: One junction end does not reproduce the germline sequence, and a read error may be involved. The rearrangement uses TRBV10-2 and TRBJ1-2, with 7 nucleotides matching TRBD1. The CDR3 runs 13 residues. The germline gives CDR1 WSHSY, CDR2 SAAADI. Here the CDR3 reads CASSESFRGWCSF. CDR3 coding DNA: TGCGCCAGCAGTGAGTCGTTCAGGGGGTGGTGCTCCTTC.

Here the CDR3 reads CASSSWTGLNQPQHF. Written as DNA, the CDR3 is TGTGCCAGCAGTTCCTGGACAGGGCTTAATCAGCCCCAGCATTTT. V is TRBV28 and J is TRBJ1-5, with 8 bases matching TRBD1. The ends lost 4 bases at V and 4 bases at J; junction bases unmatched: 6. The CDR3 runs 15 residues. CDR1 is MDHEN, CDR2 SYDVKM, per germline.

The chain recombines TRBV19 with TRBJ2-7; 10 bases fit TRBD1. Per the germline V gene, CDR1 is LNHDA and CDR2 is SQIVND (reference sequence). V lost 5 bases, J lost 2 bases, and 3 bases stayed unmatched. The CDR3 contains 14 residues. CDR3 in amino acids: CASSLGQGAYEQYF. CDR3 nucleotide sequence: TGTGCCAGTAGTTTAGGACAGGGGGCCTACGAGCAGTACTTC.

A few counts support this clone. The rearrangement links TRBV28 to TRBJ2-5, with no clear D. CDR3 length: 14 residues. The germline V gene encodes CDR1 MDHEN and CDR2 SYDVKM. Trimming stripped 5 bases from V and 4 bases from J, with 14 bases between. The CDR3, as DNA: TGTGCCAGCAGTCATACTATAGGTGGAGAGACCCAGTACTTC. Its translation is CASSHTIGGETQYF. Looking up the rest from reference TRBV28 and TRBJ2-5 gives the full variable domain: DVKVTQSSRYLVKRTGEKVFLECVQDMDHENMFWYRQDPGLGLRLIYFSYDVKMKEKGDIPEGYSVSREKKERFSLILESASTNQTSMYLCASSHTIGGETQYFGPGTRLLVL.

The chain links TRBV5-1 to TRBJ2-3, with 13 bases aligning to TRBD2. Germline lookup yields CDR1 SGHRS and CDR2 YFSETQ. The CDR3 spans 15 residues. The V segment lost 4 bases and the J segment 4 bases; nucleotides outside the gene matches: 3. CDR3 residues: CASSTSGRAPDTQYF. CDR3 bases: TGCGCCAGCAGCACTAGCGGGAGGGCCCCAGATACGCAGTATTTT. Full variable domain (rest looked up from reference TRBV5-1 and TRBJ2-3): KAGVTQTPRYLIKTRGQQVTLSCSPISGHRSVSWYQQTPGQGLQFLFEYFSETQRNKGNFPGRFSGRQFSNSRSEMNVSTLELGDSALYLCASSTSGRAPDTQYFGPGTRLTVL.

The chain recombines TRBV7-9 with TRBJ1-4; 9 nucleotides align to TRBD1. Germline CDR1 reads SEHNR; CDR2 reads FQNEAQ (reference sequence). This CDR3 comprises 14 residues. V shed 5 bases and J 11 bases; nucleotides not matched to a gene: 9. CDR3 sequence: CASSIRQGGTKLFF. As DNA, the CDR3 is TGTGCCAGCAGCATCAGACAGGGGGGAACGAAACTGTTTTTT.

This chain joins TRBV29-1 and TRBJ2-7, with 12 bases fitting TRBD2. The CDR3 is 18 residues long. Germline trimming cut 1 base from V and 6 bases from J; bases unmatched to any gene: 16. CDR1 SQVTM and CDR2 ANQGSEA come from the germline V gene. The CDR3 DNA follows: TGCAGCGTTGAAGCCTTTCCGGGACTAGCGGGCACAGGGCCCGAGCAGTACTTC. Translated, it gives CSVEAFPGLAGTGPEQYF.

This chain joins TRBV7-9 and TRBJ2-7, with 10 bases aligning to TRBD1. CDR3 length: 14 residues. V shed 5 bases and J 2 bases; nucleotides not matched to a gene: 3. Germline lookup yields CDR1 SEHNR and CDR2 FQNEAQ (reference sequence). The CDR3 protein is CASSRGQGTYEQYF. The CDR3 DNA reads TGTGCCAGCAGCCGGGGACAGGGGACCTACGAGCAGTACTTC.

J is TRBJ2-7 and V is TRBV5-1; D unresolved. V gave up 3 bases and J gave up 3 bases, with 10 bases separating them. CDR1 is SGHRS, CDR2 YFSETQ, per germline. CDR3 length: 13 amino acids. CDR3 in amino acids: CASSSQENYEQYF. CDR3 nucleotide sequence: TGCGCCAGCAGCTCGCAGGAAAACTACGAGCAGTACTTC.